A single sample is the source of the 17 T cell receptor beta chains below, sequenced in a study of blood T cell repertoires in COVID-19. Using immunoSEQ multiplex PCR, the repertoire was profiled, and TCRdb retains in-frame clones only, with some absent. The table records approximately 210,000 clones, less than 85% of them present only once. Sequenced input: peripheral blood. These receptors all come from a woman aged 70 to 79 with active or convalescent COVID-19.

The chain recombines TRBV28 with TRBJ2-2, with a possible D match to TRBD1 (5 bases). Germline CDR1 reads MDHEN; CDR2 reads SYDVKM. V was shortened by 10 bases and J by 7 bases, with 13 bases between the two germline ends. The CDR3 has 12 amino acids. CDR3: CATRTTGGELFF. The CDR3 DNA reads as TGTGCCACCCGAACTACAGGCGGGGAGCTGTTTTTT.

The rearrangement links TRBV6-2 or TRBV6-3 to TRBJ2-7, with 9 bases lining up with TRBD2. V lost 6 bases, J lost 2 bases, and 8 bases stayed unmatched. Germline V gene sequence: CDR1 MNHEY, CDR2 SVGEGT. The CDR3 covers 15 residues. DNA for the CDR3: TGTGCCAGCAGCGCGCCCGGGACTAGCACCTACGAGCAGTACTTC. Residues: CASSAPGTSTYEQYF.

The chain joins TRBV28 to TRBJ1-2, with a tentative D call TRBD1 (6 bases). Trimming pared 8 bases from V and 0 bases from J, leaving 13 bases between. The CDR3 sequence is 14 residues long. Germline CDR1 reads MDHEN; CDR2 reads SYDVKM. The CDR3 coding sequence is TGTGCCAGCGGACACAGGGAGACTAACTATGGCTACACCTTC. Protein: CASGHRETNYGYTF.

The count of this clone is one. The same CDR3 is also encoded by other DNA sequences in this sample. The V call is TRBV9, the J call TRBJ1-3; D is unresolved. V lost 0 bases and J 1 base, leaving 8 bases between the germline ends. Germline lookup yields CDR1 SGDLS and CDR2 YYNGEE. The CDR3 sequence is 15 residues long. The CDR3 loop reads CASSVGGISGNTIYF. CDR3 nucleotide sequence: TGTGCCAGCAGCGTAGGAGGTATATCTGGAAACACCATATATTTT.

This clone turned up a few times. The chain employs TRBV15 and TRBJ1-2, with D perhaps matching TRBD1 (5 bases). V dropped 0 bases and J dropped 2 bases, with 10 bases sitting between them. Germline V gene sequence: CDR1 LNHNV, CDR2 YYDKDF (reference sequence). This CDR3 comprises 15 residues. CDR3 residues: CATSRDRQLNYGYTF. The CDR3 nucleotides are TGTGCCACCAGCAGAGATCGACAGTTAAACTATGGCTACACCTTC.

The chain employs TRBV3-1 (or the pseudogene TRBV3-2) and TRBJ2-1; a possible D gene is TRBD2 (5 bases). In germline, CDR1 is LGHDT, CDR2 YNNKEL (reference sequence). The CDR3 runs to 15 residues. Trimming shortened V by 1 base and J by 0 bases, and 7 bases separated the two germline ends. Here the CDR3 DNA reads TGTGCCAGCAGCCAAGGAGGGAACTCCTACAATGAGCAGTTCTTC. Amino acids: CASSQGGNSYNEQFF.

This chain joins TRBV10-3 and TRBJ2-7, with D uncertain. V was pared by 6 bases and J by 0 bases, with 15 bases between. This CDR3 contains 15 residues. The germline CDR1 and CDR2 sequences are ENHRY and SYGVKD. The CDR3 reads CAIRSYTDGSYEQYF. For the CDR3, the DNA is TGTGCCATCAGATCATATACTGATGGCTCCTACGAGCAGTACTTC.

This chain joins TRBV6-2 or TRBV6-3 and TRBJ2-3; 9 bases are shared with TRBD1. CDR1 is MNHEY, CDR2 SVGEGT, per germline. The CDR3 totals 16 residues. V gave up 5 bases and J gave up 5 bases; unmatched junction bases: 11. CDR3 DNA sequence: TGTGCCAGCAGTACCCAAAACAGGGGGCTGAGAGATACGCAGTATTTT. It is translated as CASSTQNRGLRDTQYF.

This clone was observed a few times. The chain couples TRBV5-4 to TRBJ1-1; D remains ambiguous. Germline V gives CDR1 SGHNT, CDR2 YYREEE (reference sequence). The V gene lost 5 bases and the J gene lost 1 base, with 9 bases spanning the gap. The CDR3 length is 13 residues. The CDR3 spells CASSSAPNTEAFF. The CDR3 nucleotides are TGTGCCAGCAGTTCTGCGCCGAACACTGAAGCTTTCTTT.

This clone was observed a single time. The CDR3 spells CASSGAVGAFF. CDR3 coding DNA: TGTGCCAGCAGCGGGGCCGTGGGAGCTTTCTTT. The rearrangement uses TRBV5-6 and TRBJ1-1; D may be TRBD1 (5 bases). Per germline, CDR1 SGHDT and CDR2 YYEEEE. The CDR3 sequence is 11 residues long. Trimming stripped 4 bases from V and 10 bases from J, with 11 bases between.

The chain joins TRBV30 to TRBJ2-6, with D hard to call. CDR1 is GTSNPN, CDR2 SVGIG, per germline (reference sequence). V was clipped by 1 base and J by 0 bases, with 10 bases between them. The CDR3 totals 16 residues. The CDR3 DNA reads TGTGCCTGGAGTGATCGGCGGCTCTCTGGGGCCAACGTCCTGACTTTC. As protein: CAWSDRRLSGANVLTF.

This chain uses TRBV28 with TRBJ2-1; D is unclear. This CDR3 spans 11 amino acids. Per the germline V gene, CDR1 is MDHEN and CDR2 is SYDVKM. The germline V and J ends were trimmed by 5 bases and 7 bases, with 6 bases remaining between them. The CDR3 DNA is TGTGCCAGCAGTCCGCAGAATGAGCAGTTCTTC. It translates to CASSPQNEQFF.

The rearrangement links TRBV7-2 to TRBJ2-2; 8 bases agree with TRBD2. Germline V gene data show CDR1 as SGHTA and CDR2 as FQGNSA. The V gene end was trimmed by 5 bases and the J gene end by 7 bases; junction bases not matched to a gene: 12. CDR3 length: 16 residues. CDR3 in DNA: TGTGCCAGCAGCCTGAACGCTCGGACTAGCCGCGGGGAGCTGTTTTTT. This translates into CASSLNARTSRGELFF. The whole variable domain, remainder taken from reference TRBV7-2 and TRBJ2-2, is GAGVSQSPSNKVTEKGKDVELRCDPISGHTALYWYRQSLGQGLEFLIYFQGNSAPDKSGLPSDRFSAERTGGSVSTLTIQRTQQEDSAVYLCASSLNARTSRGELFFGEGSRLTVL.

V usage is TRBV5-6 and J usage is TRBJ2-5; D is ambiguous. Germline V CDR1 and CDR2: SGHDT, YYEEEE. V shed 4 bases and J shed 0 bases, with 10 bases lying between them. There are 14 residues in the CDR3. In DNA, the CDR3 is TGTGCCAGCAGCCCTGGCGGCAACCAAGAGACCCAGTACTTC. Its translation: CASSPGGNQETQYF.

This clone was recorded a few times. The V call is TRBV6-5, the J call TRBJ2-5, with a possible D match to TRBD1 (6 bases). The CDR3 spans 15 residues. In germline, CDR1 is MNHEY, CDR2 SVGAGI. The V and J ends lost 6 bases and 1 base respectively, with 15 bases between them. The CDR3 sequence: CASSRGRSLQETQYF. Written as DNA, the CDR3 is TGTGCCAGCAGCAGGGGCAGGTCCCTCCAAGAGACCCAGTACTTC.

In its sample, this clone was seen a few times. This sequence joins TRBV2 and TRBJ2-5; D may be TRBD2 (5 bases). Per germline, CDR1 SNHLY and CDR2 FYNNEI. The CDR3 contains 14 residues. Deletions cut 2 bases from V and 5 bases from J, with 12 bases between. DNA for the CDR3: TGTGCCAGCAGTGAAATCCCTGGAGGCGAGACCCAGTACTTC. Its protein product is CASSEIPGGETQYF.

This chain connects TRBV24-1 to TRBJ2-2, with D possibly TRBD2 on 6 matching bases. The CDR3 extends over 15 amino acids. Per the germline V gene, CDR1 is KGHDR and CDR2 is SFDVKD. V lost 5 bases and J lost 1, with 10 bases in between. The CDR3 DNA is TGTGCCACCAGTGTGGGTAGCGGGAACACCGGGGAGCTGTTTTTT. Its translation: CATSVGSGNTGELFF.